A selection of T cell receptor beta chains follows, all from one sample in a study of cytomegalovirus exposure and HLA in healthy donors. Here immunoSEQ multiplex PCR was the method, and the copy in TCRdb shows in-frame clones only, minus some. Of 55,000 to 85,000 clones in the sample, 94% were seen once. Sequenced input: PBMCs. Source of these receptors: a woman aged 18 to 35 in good health and CMV-seronegative. Each CDR3 is given with its conserved first and last residue. The order of the fields is D gene, clone size, V gene, J gene, CDR3 protein, CDR3 DNA. The D gene is left open where the match is weak. For some rows the clone size is stated as once, few or many, or as a class when expanded; others skip it.

>-|-|TRBV11-2|TRBJ2-2
CASSAHRALESTGELFF
TGTGCCAGCAGCGCCCACAGGGCCCTTGAGAGTACCGGGGAGCTGTTTTTT
>-|-|TRBV28|TRBJ1-5
CASSPTGVSNQPQHF
TGTGCCAGCAGTCCGACAGGAGTTAGCAATCAGCCCCAGCATTTT
>-|-|TRBV6-1|TRBJ1-3
CASSAQIGNTIYF
TGTGCCAGCAGTGCACAGATCGGAAACACCATATATTTT
>-|-|TRBV25-1|TRBJ2-3
CASSRLVTDTQYF
TGTGCCAGCAGTAGGCTAGTCACAGATACGCAGTATTTT
>-|-|TRBV7-2|TRBJ2-1
CASQRTRSSYNEQFF
TGTGCCAGCCAGCGGACCCGCAGCTCCTACAATGAGCAGTTCTTC
>TRBD2|-|TRBV28|TRBJ2-1
CASRPHSGLLLNEQFF
TGTGCCAGCAGGCCTCATAGCGGGCTCCTACTTAATGAGCAGTTCTTC
>TRBD2|-|TRBV10-2|TRBJ2-5
CASSRTSGLQETQYF
TGCGCCAGCAGCCGCACTAGCGGCCTCCAAGAGACCCAGTACTTC
>TRBD1|-|TRBV2|TRBJ1-2
CASATGGYGYTF
TGTGCCAGCGCTACAGGGGGGTATGGCTACACCTTC
>TRBD1|few|TRBV18|TRBJ2-1
CASSRGGQAYYNEQFF
TGTGCCAGCTCACGTGGGGGACAGGCTTACTACAATGAGCAGTTCTTC
>TRBD1|-|TRBV29-1|TRBJ1-1
CSDVGQGIPEAFF
TGCAGCGACGTGGGACAGGGGATCCCTGAAGCTTTCTTT
>TRBD1|-|TRBV28|TRBJ2-7
CASSLSRTGAQQYF
TGTGCCAGCAGTTTATCAAGGACAGGGGCCCAGCAGTACTTC
>TRBD2|-|TRBV7-8|TRBJ2-1
CASSRSLIAGGSSYNEQFF
TGTGCCAGCAGCAGATCCTTGATAGCGGGAGGAAGCTCCTACAATGAGCAGTTCTTC
>TRBD1|-|TRBV9|TRBJ1-1
CASSGGTAANTEAFF
TGTGCCAGCAGCGGTGGGACAGCAGCTAACACTGAAGCTTTCTTT
>TRBD2|-|TRBV30|TRBJ2-6
CAWSGRLAGSGANVLTF
TGTGCCTGGAGTGGCCGACTAGCGGGCTCTGGGGCCAACGTCCTGACTTTC
>-|-|TRBV27|TRBJ1-4
CASRRDEKLFF
TGTGCCAGCAGAAGAGATGAAAAACTGTTTTTT
>-|-|TRBV5-5|TRBJ1-2
CASSAGQNYGYTF
TGTGCCAGCAGCGCCGGACAAAACTATGGCTACACCTTC
>TRBD1|once|TRBV14|TRBJ2-3
CASSRTGVTDTQYF
TGTGCCAGCAGCCGGACAGGGGTGACAGATACGCAGTATTTT
>TRBD1|-|TRBV10-3|TRBJ1-5
CAISEVGQGGQPQHF
TGTGCCATCAGTGAAGTCGGACAGGGAGGTCAGCCCCAGCATTTT
>-|-|TRBV29-1|TRBJ1-2
CSVDRDYGYTF
TGCAGCGTTGACAGGGACTATGGCTACACCTTC
>-|-|TRBV15|TRBJ2-3
CATSRDSATGWDTQYF
TGTGCCACCAGCAGAGATTCGGCAACAGGGTGGGATACGCAGTATTTT
>-|-|TRBV4-1|TRBJ1-5
CASSQEGGRNNQPQHF
TGCGCCAGCAGCCAAGAAGGAGGGAGGAACAATCAGCCCCAGCATTTT
>TRBD1|-|TRBV7-9|TRBJ2-5
CASSPGQYQETQYF
TGTGCCAGCAGCCCGGGACAGTACCAAGAGACCCAGTACTTC
>TRBD1|-|TRBV5-1|TRBJ2-3
CASTLTGTGGGGPTDTQYF
TGCGCCAGCACCTTAACCGGGACAGGGGGCGGTGGACCCACAGATACGCAGTATTTT
>TRBD1|once|TRBV6-1|TRBJ1-5
CASRDRDNQPQHF
TGTGCCAGCAGGGACAGGGACAATCAGCCCCAGCATTTT
>-|-|TRBV7-9|TRBJ1-2
CASSPTGGRYGYTF
TGTGCCAGCAGCCCCACGGGGGGGAGATATGGCTACACCTTC
>TRBD2|-|TRBV7-9|TRBJ2-1
CASTGWGVREGNNEQFF
TGTGCCAGCACCGGGTGGGGCGTGCGGGAGGGAAACAATGAGCAGTTCTTC
>-|once|TRBV5-6|TRBJ1-2
CASSAYTLANYGYTF
TGTGCCAGCAGCGCCTACACCCTAGCTAACTATGGCTACACCTTC
>-|-|TRBV10-3|TRBJ1-3
CAISESPSSGNTIYF
TGTGCCATCAGTGAGTCCCCTTCCTCTGGAAACACCATATATTTT
>-|-|TRBV11-2|TRBJ1-5
CASSLDRGGNQPQHF
TGTGCCAGCAGCTTAGATCGGGGGGGAAATCAGCCCCAGCATTTT
>TRBD1|-|TRBV19|TRBJ2-3
CASSGLQGKDTQYF
TGTGCCAGTAGTGGTTTACAGGGGAAAGATACGCAGTATTTT
>-|-|TRBV10-1|TRBJ2-1
CASSESSAGYNEQFF
TGCGCCAGCAGTGAATCCAGCGCGGGCTACAATGAGCAGTTCTTC
>TRBD2|-|TRBV9|TRBJ2-3
CASSVGGLAGGDTQYF
TGTGCCAGCAGCGTAGGGGGACTAGCGGGAGGAGATACGCAGTATTTT
>TRBD1|-|TRBV6-6|TRBJ1-2
CASWDRGFSYGYTF
TGTGCCAGCTGGGACAGGGGGTTTTCATATGGCTACACCTTC
>TRBD1|once|TRBV25-1|TRBJ2-5
CASSEYRGGGETQYF
TGTGCCAGCAGTGAATATAGAGGGGGCGGGGAGACCCAGTACTTC
>TRBD1|-|TRBV19|TRBJ1-5
CASRRQGRSQPQHF
TGTGCCAGTAGGAGACAGGGGAGAAGTCAGCCCCAGCATTTT
>-|-|TRBV5-6|TRBJ2-2
CASSFEGVNTGELFF
TGTGCCAGCAGCTTCGAGGGGGTCAACACCGGGGAGCTGTTTTTT
>TRBD1|-|TRBV27|TRBJ1-4
CASGRDRPNEKLFF
TGTGCCAGCGGCCGGGACAGACCTAATGAAAAACTGTTTTTT
>TRBD2|-|TRBV5-4|TRBJ2-1
CASSFRLAGIHNEQFF
TGTGCCAGCAGCTTCCGACTAGCGGGAATCCACAATGAGCAGTTCTTC
>-|-|TRBV6-1|TRBJ1-2
CATSRGLWGYGYTF
TGTGCCACCTCACGGGGGTTGTGGGGCTATGGCTACACCTTC
>-|-|TRBV7-9|TRBJ1-1
CASSHGLNTEAFF
TGTGCCAGCAGCCATGGACTAAACACTGAAGCTTTCTTT
>-|-|TRBV12-5|TRBJ2-5
CASGPQGETQYF
TGTGCTAGTGGTCCCCAGGGTGAGACCCAGTACTTC
>TRBD2|-|TRBV7-8|TRBJ2-1
CASSLSGLAISYNEQFF
TGTGCCAGCAGCTTATCGGGACTAGCGATTTCCTACAATGAGCAGTTCTTC
>TRBD2|few|TRBV7-9|TRBJ2-1
CASSLVAGNEQFF
TGTGCCAGCAGCTTGGTAGCGGGGAATGAGCAGTTCTTC
>TRBD1|-|TRBV28|TRBJ1-1
CASSFARTGNTEAFF
TGTGCCAGCAGCTTTGCTCGGACAGGGAACACTGAAGCTTTCTTT
>-|-|TRBV7-9|TRBJ1-4
CASSLVGSEKLFF
TGTGCCAGCAGCTTAGTCGGTAGTGAAAAACTGTTTTTT
>TRBD2|-|TRBV14|TRBJ2-4
CASSQDLAGGRDLAKNIQYF
TGTGCCAGCAGCCAAGATCTAGCGGGAGGGCGAGACCTAGCCAAAAACATTCAGTACTTC
>TRBD1|once|TRBV10-1|TRBJ2-1
CASSRQGIYNEQFF
TGCGCCAGCAGTCGACAGGGGATCTACAATGAGCAGTTCTTC